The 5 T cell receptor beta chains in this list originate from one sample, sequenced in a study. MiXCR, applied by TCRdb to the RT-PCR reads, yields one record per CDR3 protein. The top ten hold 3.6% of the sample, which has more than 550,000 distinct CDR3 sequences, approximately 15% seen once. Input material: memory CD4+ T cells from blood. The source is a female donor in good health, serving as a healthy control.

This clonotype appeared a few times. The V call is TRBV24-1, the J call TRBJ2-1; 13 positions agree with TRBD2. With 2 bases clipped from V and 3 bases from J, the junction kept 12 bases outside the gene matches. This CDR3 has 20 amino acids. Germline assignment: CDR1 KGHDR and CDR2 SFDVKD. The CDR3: CATSDSPGLAGRGVYNEQFF. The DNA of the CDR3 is TGTGCCACCAGTGATTCTCCGGGACTAGCGGGGAGAGGGGTCTACAATGAGCAGTTCTTC.

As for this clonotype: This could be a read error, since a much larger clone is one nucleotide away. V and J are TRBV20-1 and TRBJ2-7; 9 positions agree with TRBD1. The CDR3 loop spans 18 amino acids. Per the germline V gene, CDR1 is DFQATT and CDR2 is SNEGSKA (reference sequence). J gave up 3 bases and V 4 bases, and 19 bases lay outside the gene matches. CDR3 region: CSATAGDRAPRTSYEQYF. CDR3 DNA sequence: TGCAGTGCTACCGCCGGGGACAGGGCCCCTCGGACTAGCTACGAGCAGTACTTC.

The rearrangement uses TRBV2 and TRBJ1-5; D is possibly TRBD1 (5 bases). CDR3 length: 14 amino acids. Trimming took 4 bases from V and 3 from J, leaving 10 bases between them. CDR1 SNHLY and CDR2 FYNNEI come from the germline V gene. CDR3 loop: CASSVGETNQPQHF. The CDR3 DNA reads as TGTGCCAGCAGTGTGGGGGAGACCAATCAGCCCCAGCATTTT.

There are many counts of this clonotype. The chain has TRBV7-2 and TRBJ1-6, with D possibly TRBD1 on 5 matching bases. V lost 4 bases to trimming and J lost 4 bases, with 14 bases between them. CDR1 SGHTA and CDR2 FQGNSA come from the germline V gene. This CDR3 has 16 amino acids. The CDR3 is CASSWDAEIYNSPLHF. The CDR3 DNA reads TGTGCCAGCAGCTGGGACGCCGAGATTTATAATTCACCCCTCCACTTT.

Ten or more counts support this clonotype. The CDR3 nucleotides read TGTGCCAGAACAGGGGGGTCGGTCAATGAGCAGTTCTTC. Encoded protein: CARTGGSVNEQFF. V and J are TRBV6-5 and TRBJ2-1; 8 nucleotides align to TRBD1. This CDR3 comprises 13 residues. Germline loops: CDR1 MNHEY, CDR2 SVGAGI. Trimming at V came to 9 bases and at J to 6 bases, leaving 7 bases not matched to a gene.